These T cell receptor beta chains were read from a single sample in a study of blood T cell repertoires in COVID-19. Assay: immunoSEQ multiplex PCR; the TCRdb copy retains only in-frame clones and omits some. The sample comprises some 83,000 clones, roughly 86% of which are singletons, and around 7.8% rests with the top ten. Source material: peripheral blood. These receptors were collected from an elderly man with active or convalescent COVID-19. Each CDR3 is given with its conserved first and last residue. D genes are given only for firm matches. Some rows have no size entry. The others give once, few or many, or a class for an expanded clone.

length,J,D,size,V,DNA,CDR3
14,TRBJ2-2,TRBD1,-,TRBV25-1,TGTGCCAGCGGAGGACAGGGGGACACCGGGGAGCTGTTTTTT,CASGGQGDTGELFF
19,TRBJ2-5,-,once,TRBV21-1,TGTGCCAGCAGCACCGATACAGGGAAAACTAGCGGGAGAAGAGAGACCCAGTACTTC,CASSTDTGKTSGRRETQYF
19,TRBJ2-5,-,-,TRBV21-1,TGTGCCAGCAGCAAAAGGTTTAGGGGGACAGGGGGCGAGATAGAGACCCAGTACTTC,CASSKRFRGTGGEIETQYF
14,TRBJ2-1,-,-,TRBV11-1,TGTGCCAGCAGCTTAGCTCTCGAGGACAATGAGCAGTTCTTC,CASSLALEDNEQFF
14,TRBJ1-1,-,-,TRBV28,TGTGCCAGCAGTTTGTCCCAGGTGAACACTGAAGCTTTCTTT,CASSLSQVNTEAFF
14,TRBJ1-1,-,-,TRBV19,TGTGCCAGTAGTATAGGGGGGGGGAACACTGAAGCTTTCTTT,CASSIGGGNTEAFF
12,TRBJ1-4,-,-,TRBV7-6,TGTGCCAGCAGCTTATGGCGGGAAAAACTGTTTTTT,CASSLWREKLFF
13,TRBJ1-4,TRBD1,-,TRBV27,TGTGCCAGCAGCAGGGGGCGTGATGAAAAACTGTTTTTT,CASSRGRDEKLFF
15,TRBJ2-2,-,-,TRBV2,TGTGCCAGCACCGGGACTGCCCAGAACACCGGGGAGCTGTTTTTT,CASTGTAQNTGELFF
17,TRBJ2-4,TRBD2,-,TRBV6-4,TGTGCCAGCAATCTCCCGGGACTAGCGTGGGCCAAAAACATTCAGTACTTC,CASNLPGLAWAKNIQYF
15,TRBJ1-1,-,once,TRBV28,TGTGCCAGCAGTTTTTCCTCCAGGGGTTCGACTGAAGCTTTCTTT,CASSFSSRGSTEAFF
15,TRBJ2-1,TRBD1,once,TRBV5-1,TGCGCCAGCAGCTTCTCCCCGGGACAGGGTTATGAGCAGTTCTTC,CASSFSPGQGYEQFF
16,TRBJ1-4,TRBD1,-,TRBV5-4,TGTGCCAGCAGCTTGGACGGGGTTACAGGGGTCGAAAAACTGTTTTTT,CASSLDGVTGVEKLFF
13,TRBJ1-1,-,-,TRBV19,TGTGCCAGTAAAGGGGCAACGAACACTGAAGCTTTCTTT,CASKGATNTEAFF
15,TRBJ2-3,-,-,TRBV7-9,TGTGCCAGCAGCTTAGGGGGGGGCGGGTCAGATACGCAGTATTTT,CASSLGGGGSDTQYF
14,TRBJ1-1,TRBD1,-,TRBV18,TGTGCCAGCTCACCGCAGGGACAGGGGATCTTAGCTTTCTTT,CASSPQGQGILAFF
14,TRBJ2-4,TRBD2,-,TRBV19,TGTGCCAGTAGCCCGCGGGACTATAAAAACATTCAGTACTTC,CASSPRDYKNIQYF
16,TRBJ1-6,TRBD1,-,TRBV3-1/TRBV3-2,TGTGCCAGCCGCTTCGGGAGGGGGCTAGGTAATTCACCCCTCCACTTT,CASRFGRGLGNSPLHF
14,TRBJ1-1,-,-,TRBV2,TGTGCCAGCACCACCAGAGGGGGTGTGACTGAAGCTTTCTTT,CASTTRGGVTEAFF
13,TRBJ2-1,-,-,TRBV6-5,TGTGCCAGCAGTTACTCTCGGGGAAATGAGCAGTTCTTC,CASSYSRGNEQFF
17,TRBJ2-1,-,-,TRBV3-1/TRBV3-2,TGTGCCAGCAGCCAAGATGTCCGGAGCGGGCTGTACAATGAGCAGTTCTTC,CASSQDVRSGLYNEQFF
15,TRBJ1-4,-,-,TRBV25-1,TGTGCCAGCAGTGAATGGAGGGGATGGCGAGAAAAACTGTTTTTT,CASSEWRGWREKLFF
14,TRBJ2-5,TRBD2,-,TRBV7-3,TGTGCCAGCAGCTTAGCGGGAGGAGGGGAGACCCAGTACTTC,CASSLAGGGETQYF
13,TRBJ2-1,-,-,TRBV6-5,TGTGCCAGCGCGCCGGGAGCTTACAATGAGCAGTTCTTC,CASAPGAYNEQFF
15,TRBJ1-1,-,few,TRBV19,TGTGCCAGTAGTACCAGAAAGGAGGGCAACACTGAAGCTTTCTTT,CASSTRKEGNTEAFF
16,TRBJ1-5,-,-,TRBV6-1,TGTGCCAGCAGTGAAGCCTGGGGGCCAAGCAATCAGCCCCAGCATTTT,CASSEAWGPSNQPQHF
17,TRBJ1-5,-,-,TRBV10-3,TGTGCCATCAGTGAGTCTATAGGGGGTAGGGGCAATCAGCCCCAGCATTTT,CAISESIGGRGNQPQHF